One and the same sample provided the 5 T cell receptor beta chains below, sequenced in a study of blood T cells in healthy people across ages. The use of a sample-barcoded 5' primer and a J-beta primer mix characterized a second PCR of about 6 to 12 cycles. TCRdb re-called the 5' RACE reads with MiXCR, one entry per CDR3 protein. The table shows about 1,500,000 distinct CDR3 sequences, with 25% to 30% occurring only once. Sequenced material: blood. The receptor source for this set is a woman aged 25-40 years in good health.

This chain links TRBV6-1 with TRBJ2-3; 10 bases fit TRBD2. Germline lookup yields CDR1 MNHNS and CDR2 SASEGT. After removal of 1 base from V and 3 bases from J, the junction contained 4 bases not matched to a gene. The CDR3 extends over 16 amino acids. CDR3 bases: TGTGCCAGCAGTGAAGGGCGGACTAGCGGAACAGATACGCAGTATTTT. Translation: CASSEGRTSGTDTQYF.

The chain carries TRBV5-1 and TRBJ2-1, with 9 bases matching TRBD2. With V trimmed by 4 bases and J by 9 bases, 11 bases remained unmatched. In germline, CDR1 is SGHRS, CDR2 YFSETQ. This CDR3 has 15 residues. CDR3 DNA sequence: TGCGCCAGCAGCCGCGGTGGGGGACTAGCCGTTGAGCAGTTCTTC. It specifies CASSRGGGLAVEQFF.

This clonotype was seen only a few times. V is TRBV21-1 and J is TRBJ2-4; TRBD2, the table's D call, was not compared with the DNA. The DNA end is a closer match to TRBJ2-7, so the J assignment may be wrong. TRBV21-1 corresponds to a pseudogene. The CDR3 length is 15 residues. DNA of the CDR3: TGTGCCAGCAGCAAAGATGGGAGGGTCCCCTACGAGCAGTACTTC. Its protein is CASSKDGRVPYEQYF.

This clonotype was counted only a few times. This chain links TRBV20-1 with TRBJ2-1; 9 bases fit TRBD2. CDR1 is DFQATT, CDR2 SNEGSKA, per germline (reference sequence). The CDR3 length is 15 residues. The V and J ends lost 0 bases and 12 bases, in that order; junction bases with no gene match: 12. In DNA form, the CDR3 reads TGCAGTGCTAGAGATCGTACTAGCGGGCGGACTGGGCAGTTCTTC. Residues: CSARDRTSGRTGQFF.

The chain employs TRBV5-1 and TRBJ1-1; D not resolved. CDR3 length: 15 amino acids. Germline assignment: CDR1 SGHRS and CDR2 YFSETQ. With 2 bases removed from V and 0 bases from J, the gap between germline ends came to 11 bases. The CDR3 DNA is TGCGCCAGCAGCTTCGGTCAGACCTTGAACACTGAAGCTTTCTTT. It encodes CASSFGQTLNTEAFF.